The TCR beta chain under discussion was sequenced for a study of T-cell reconstitution after alpha-beta-depleted transplantation in children. Using unique molecular identifiers, the investigators prepared the TCRbeta library. TCRdb re-called the PCR reads through MiXCR, storing one row per CDR3 protein. The sample lists hundreds of thousands of distinct CDR3 sequences, roughly 13% occurring once. The ends were cut back, 7 bases at V and 1 base at J, with 17 bases in the middle. The CDR3 consists of 16 residues. This clonotype was detected ten times or more. Its target is not known. The study's findings and limits: The origin of high day-60 TCRbeta diversity in some patients lay in surviving recipient T cells and thymic progenitors. Expanded graft clones, several hundred of them, were reportedly the source of alpha-beta T cells about two months after transplant. A year had passed since transplant, and T-cell counts and diversity by then came mostly from newly produced T cells.

The material sequenced was PBMCs, mostly from graft donor cells, taken 360 days after TCRalphabeta/CD19-depleted stem cell transplant. The chain employs TRBV12-3 or TRBV12-4 and TRBJ2-4; possibly TRBD2 for D (5 bases). This TCR derives from a male patient between 10 and 17 years old who had a stem cell transplant for acute myeloid leukemia, so the T cells may come from the graft donor. The CDR3 nucleotides read TGTGCCAGCAAACCCTCTACGGACTGGGCCAAAAACATTCAGTACTTC. This encodes CASKPSTDWAKNIQYF.